This is a list of T cell receptor beta chains from one sample in a study of T cell clusters in autoimmune cytopenias. TCRdb reprocessed the multiplex PCR reads and keeps a single row for each CDR3 protein, giving no DNA. The sample has about 8,200 distinct CDR3 sequences; the top ten hold 28%. The sample was peripheral blood. These receptors were obtained from a human donor with an autoimmune cytopenia or autoimmune hepatitis (not recorded which). Each CDR3 is given with its conserved first and last residue. The order of the fields is clone size, V gene, J gene, CDR3 protein. Size tells how often a clone was seen (once, few, many) or the class of an expanded clone, and some rows leave it out.

abundance: medium-sized; v_gene: TRBV6-1; j_gene: TRBJ2-6; CDR3aa: CASRRASGANVLTF
abundance: NA; v_gene: TRBV10-3; j_gene: TRBJ2-7; CDR3aa: CAISESRGKSYEQYF
abundance: NA; v_gene: TRBV6-5; j_gene: TRBJ2-2; CDR3aa: CASSDLDRNTGELFF
abundance: NA; v_gene: TRBV6-1; j_gene: TRBJ1-2; CDR3aa: CASSGTGFNGYTF
abundance: medium-sized; v_gene: TRBV6-6; j_gene: TRBJ2-5; CDR3aa: CASSPGKKETQYF
abundance: NA; v_gene: TRBV6-5; j_gene: TRBJ2-1; CDR3aa: CASSNRVVQFF
abundance: NA; v_gene: TRBV27; j_gene: TRBJ2-3; CDR3aa: CASGGTGSTDTQYF
abundance: NA; v_gene: TRBV6-5; j_gene: TRBJ2-7; CDR3aa: CASSYGTSGPYEQYF
abundance: medium-sized; v_gene: TRBV6-5; j_gene: TRBJ1-6; CDR3aa: CASSRLGQGNSPLHF
abundance: medium-sized; v_gene: TRBV12-3/TRBV12-4; j_gene: TRBJ2-1; CDR3aa: CASSFRVAPTYNEQFF
abundance: NA; v_gene: TRBV6-1; j_gene: TRBJ2-2; CDR3aa: CASSQGLAGNTGELFF
abundance: NA; v_gene: TRBV20-1; j_gene: TRBJ2-7; CDR3aa: CSARDQTDSSYEQYF
abundance: NA; v_gene: TRBV19; j_gene: TRBJ1-5; CDR3aa: CASSITGSNQPQHF
abundance: NA; v_gene: TRBV27; j_gene: TRBJ2-7; CDR3aa: CAQRLNYEQYF
abundance: NA; v_gene: TRBV5-6; j_gene: TRBJ1-6; CDR3aa: CASSLVGVGNSPLHF
abundance: NA; v_gene: TRBV7-9; j_gene: TRBJ1-5; CDR3aa: CASSLGQTGRLPQPQHF
abundance: medium-sized; v_gene: TRBV6-6; j_gene: TRBJ2-4; CDR3aa: CASLRGQALAKNIQYF
abundance: NA; v_gene: TRBV30; j_gene: TRBJ2-1; CDR3aa: CAWSSSGLYNEQFF
abundance: medium-sized; v_gene: TRBV5-6; j_gene: TRBJ2-6; CDR3aa: CASSFPDRLHSGANVLTF
abundance: NA; v_gene: TRBV6-1; j_gene: TRBJ2-1; CDR3aa: CASSDARREGSREQFF
abundance: NA; v_gene: TRBV20-1; j_gene: TRBJ2-7; CDR3aa: CSADPGLGSSYEQYF
abundance: NA; v_gene: TRBV19; j_gene: TRBJ2-7; CDR3aa: CASSTPPTGDLLGKSYEQYF
abundance: NA; v_gene: TRBV27; j_gene: TRBJ1-1; CDR3aa: CASSPLSDRENTEAFF
abundance: NA; v_gene: TRBV30; j_gene: TRBJ2-1; CDR3aa: CAWSGYGGGGFNEQFF
abundance: NA; v_gene: TRBV6-5; j_gene: TRBJ2-5; CDR3aa: CASSGTGTGKETQYF
abundance: NA; v_gene: TRBV5-6; j_gene: TRBJ1-2; CDR3aa: CASTIGQGDFGYTF
abundance: NA; v_gene: TRBV30; j_gene: TRBJ1-1; CDR3aa: CAWSPGLNTEAFF
abundance: NA; v_gene: TRBV6-1; j_gene: TRBJ1-1; CDR3aa: CASSPRYEQTEAFF
abundance: NA; v_gene: TRBV30; j_gene: TRBJ1-1; CDR3aa: CAWSVQIWTPNTEAFF
abundance: NA; v_gene: TRBV6-1; j_gene: TRBJ2-2; CDR3aa: CASVPWSGELFF
abundance: NA; v_gene: TRBV6-4; j_gene: TRBJ2-1; CDR3aa: CASSGTSGPNNEQFF
abundance: NA; v_gene: TRBV30; j_gene: TRBJ2-7; CDR3aa: CAWSVGSGARDEQYF
abundance: NA; v_gene: TRBV5-5; j_gene: TRBJ2-2; CDR3aa: CASSPRALSITGELFF
abundance: medium-sized; v_gene: TRBV12-3/TRBV12-4; j_gene: TRBJ1-3; CDR3aa: CASRRDSSGNTIYF
abundance: NA; v_gene: TRBV27; j_gene: TRBJ2-3; CDR3aa: CAISTSRGSWDTQYF
abundance: medium-sized; v_gene: TRBV7-6; j_gene: TRBJ2-6; CDR3aa: CASSLGVGSSGANVLTF
abundance: NA; v_gene: TRBV19; j_gene: TRBJ2-4; CDR3aa: CASSITSRPNIQYF
abundance: NA; v_gene: TRBV12-3/TRBV12-4; j_gene: TRBJ2-3; CDR3aa: CASTTSGRARYTQYF
abundance: NA; v_gene: TRBV10-1; j_gene: TRBJ2-7; CDR3aa: CASSEEGAGEDEQYF
abundance: NA; v_gene: TRBV27; j_gene: TRBJ2-1; CDR3aa: CASSFGRNEQFF
abundance: NA; v_gene: TRBV19; j_gene: TRBJ2-1; CDR3aa: CASSISASGFYNEQFF
abundance: NA; v_gene: TRBV11-2; j_gene: TRBJ2-3; CDR3aa: CASSLETSGTQYF
abundance: NA; v_gene: TRBV20-1; j_gene: TRBJ2-1; CDR3aa: CSALLLLTTMKSSGDPNEQFF
abundance: NA; v_gene: TRBV19; j_gene: TRBJ1-5; CDR3aa: CASSMDTNQPQHF
abundance: medium-sized; v_gene: TRBV5-6; j_gene: TRBJ2-5; CDR3aa: CASSPFGSKETQYF
abundance: NA; v_gene: TRBV19; j_gene: TRBJ1-3; CDR3aa: CASSMSRSSGNTIYF
abundance: NA; v_gene: TRBV5-6; j_gene: TRBJ2-3; CDR3aa: CASSLPGPTDTQYF
abundance: NA; v_gene: TRBV6-2/TRBV6-3; j_gene: TRBJ2-7; CDR3aa: CASSYFGRGSDEQYF
abundance: NA; v_gene: TRBV27; j_gene: TRBJ2-3; CDR3aa: CASSFLAGVPDTQYF
abundance: NA; v_gene: TRBV10-3; j_gene: TRBJ2-1; CDR3aa: CAISVGAPSYNEQFF